This entry features one T cell receptor beta chain sequence. The data stem from a study of blood T cell repertoires in COVID-19. On the study more broadly: Samples taken during acute and convalescent COVID-19 were collected in the United States, Italy and Spain.

Study processing details: Reference gene primer amplification gave estimated nucleated cell counts. Produced via immunoSEQ multiplex PCR; TCRdb's table is partial and in-frame only. V and J calls and clone size follow that table, whereas D and trimming were derived from the DNA. The data hold about 240,000 clones, with 75% to 85% observed a single time. The junction had 3 bases not matched to a gene; V was cut back by 1 base and J by 8 bases. The CDR3 consists of 13 residues. In germline, CDR1 is LNHDA, CDR2 SQIVND (reference sequence). Seattle participants joined during active infection and were tracked over time.

The receptor's source is an elderly woman with COVID-19, enrolled during active disease. The sample comprised peripheral blood. V usage is TRBV19 and J usage is TRBJ1-2, with TRBD1 matching over 8 bases. The CDR3 bases are TGTGCCAGTAGTATAGGGCAGGGGGCGGGCTACACCTTC. Its translation: CASSIGQGAGYTF.